The present T cell receptor beta chain was sequenced within a study of blood T cell repertoires in COVID-19. In the study overall: Samples of COVID-19 (acute and convalescent) were obtained from the United States, Italy and Spain. Sources were T cells, B-cell-depleted T cells, or PBMCs; the material itself was cDNA or gDNA.

The CDR3 contains 17 residues. Germline V gives CDR1 LNHDA, CDR2 SQIVND (reference sequence). V shed 1 base, J shed 1 base, and the junction held 8 bases outside the gene matches. In the source study's methods: Nucleated cell counts were estimated from reference gene primer amplification. The method was immunoSEQ multiplex PCR; TCRdb's version includes in-frame clones alone and lacks a portion of them. The V and J calls and clone size were taken over from that table, and D and trimming were inferred from the DNA. Seen here are about 77,000 clones, about nine tenths observed once, and the top ten hold under 7.5%.

This receptor was obtained from an elderly woman with acute or convalescent COVID-19. The chain uses TRBV19 and TRBJ2-7; 9 bases agree with TRBD1. Input material: peripheral blood. CDR3 sequence (DNA): TGTGCCAGTAGTATAGCCCCGGTACAGGGGGCGTCCTACGAGCAGTACTTC. It codes for CASSIAPVQGASYEQYF.